The 15 T cell receptor beta chains given below trace back to one sample, sequenced in a study of OX40 agonist ivuxolimab in advanced cancers. The table came from immunoSEQ multiplex PCR; TCRdb's copy has only in-frame clones and leaves some out. The table includes some 100,000 clones, around nine tenths detected once. Sequenced material: CD4+ or CD8+ T cells sorted from blood, taken in a trial of the OX40 agonist ivuxolimab. The origin of the receptors is an adult with an advanced solid tumor such as melanoma, head and neck, liver or kidney cancer.

The chain carries TRBV19 and TRBJ2-2; D is perhaps TRBD2 (5 bases). V dropped 4 bases and J dropped 0 bases, with 15 bases sitting between them. CDR3 length: 17 residues. CDR1 and CDR2 from the germline V gene are LNHDA and SQIVND (reference sequence). Written as DNA, the CDR3 is TGTGCCAGTAGTACCCGCAGCGGCCCCGCGAACACCGGGGAGCTGTTTTTT. Residues: CASSTRSGPANTGELFF.

The chain combines TRBV7-2 with TRBJ2-1, with 8 bases that match TRBD2. Germline lookup yields CDR1 SGHTA and CDR2 FQGNSA. This CDR3 is 16 amino acids long. The ends lost 4 bases at V and 8 bases at J; junction bases unmatched: 13. This chain's CDR3 is CASSSFRSGRRDEQFF. The CDR3, as DNA: TGTGCCAGCAGCTCTTTCCGGAGCGGGAGAAGGGATGAGCAGTTCTTC.

The chain joins TRBV18 to TRBJ2-2, with D tentatively TRBD1 (6 bases). Germline CDR1 is KGHSH and CDR2 is LQKENI. Between the trimmed V and J ends, which lost 3 bases and 0 bases, there was a span of 8 bases. The CDR3 consists of 15 residues. This CDR3 reads CASSPDSPNTGELFF. Here the CDR3 DNA reads TGTGCCAGCTCACCGGACAGTCCGAACACCGGGGAGCTGTTTTTT.

The chain is built from TRBV7-2 and TRBJ2-5; maybe TRBD2 (6 bases). The CDR3 is 13 residues long. V lost 4 bases and J 4 bases, leaving 10 bases between the germline ends. The germline V gene has CDR1 SGHTA and CDR2 FQGNSA. CDR3 DNA sequence: TGTGCCAGCAGCTACGGAGGGGCAGAGACCCAGTACTTC. Its protein is CASSYGGAETQYF.

The chain recombines TRBV29-1 with TRBJ2-1, with 11 nucleotides matching TRBD2. V was pared by 7 bases and J by 2 bases, with 7 bases of the junction left unmatched. In germline, CDR1 is SQVTM, CDR2 ANQGSEA. The CDR3 is made up of 15 amino acids. CDR3 sequence: CSATPTSGTYNEQFF. CDR3 DNA: TGCAGCGCTACGCCGACTAGCGGGACCTACAATGAGCAGTTCTTC.

The chain couples TRBV18 to TRBJ2-7, with 7 bases fitting TRBD2. Germline V gives CDR1 KGHSH, CDR2 LQKENI. The CDR3 has 14 amino acids. J was trimmed by 6 bases and V by 2 bases; bases with no gene match: 7. CDR3 sequence reads: CASSPMVRESEQYF. CDR3 coding DNA: TGTGCCAGCTCACCAATGGTGCGGGAGAGCGAGCAGTACTTC.

V is TRBV29-1 and J is TRBJ2-3, with D unclear. Germline V gene lookup returns CDR1 SQVTM and CDR2 ANQGSEA. CDR3 length: 12 amino acids. Deletions cut 4 bases from V and 2 bases from J, with 7 bases between. The DNA of the CDR3 is TGCAGCGTTGGGGCATCCACAGATACGCAGTATTTT. This sequence encodes CSVGASTDTQYF.

The gene calls are TRBV7-2 and TRBJ1-1; D remains unclear. V lost 6 bases and J lost 1, with 9 bases in between. The CDR3 spans 13 residues. CDR1 is SGHTA and CDR2 is FQGNSA in the germline V gene. CDR3 loop: CASRWGGNTEAFF. The CDR3 region has the DNA TGTGCCAGCAGGTGGGGAGGGAACACTGAAGCTTTCTTT.

V gene TRBV7-2 combines with J gene TRBJ2-1; no firm D call. The CDR3 extends over 15 amino acids. V lost 5 bases and J lost 0, with 11 bases in between. CDR1 and CDR2 (germline): SGHTA, FQGNSA. The CDR3 DNA sequence: TGTGCCAGCAGCACGGACGGGTACTCCTACAATGAGCAGTTCTTC. Translated: CASSTDGYSYNEQFF.

This chain connects TRBV7-2 to TRBJ1-2, with 8 bases that match TRBD1. The CDR3 loop spans 17 amino acids. Trimming at V came to 1 base and at J to 0 bases, leaving 7 bases not matched to a gene. The germline V gene has CDR1 SGHTA and CDR2 FQGNSA. The DNA for the CDR3 is TGTGCCAGCAGCTTAGACCAATTGACAGGGGCTAACTATGGCTACACCTTC. It is translated as CASSLDQLTGANYGYTF.

The chain is built from TRBV14 and TRBJ2-1; D possibly corresponds to TRBD1 (5 bases). The V gene lost 6 bases and the J gene lost 7 bases, with 10 bases spanning the gap. Germline CDR1 reads SGHDN; CDR2 reads FVKESK. The CDR3 loop spans 12 amino acids. The CDR3 sequence is CASRHDSNEQFF. The CDR3 DNA reads TGTGCCAGCAGACACGACAGTAATGAGCAGTTCTTC. Using reference TRBV14 and TRBJ2-1 for the parts outside the CDR3, the full variable domain is EAGVTQFPSHSVIEKGQTVTLRCDPISGHDNLYWYRRVMGKEIKFLLHFVKESKQDESGMPNNRFLAERTGGTYSTLKVQPAELEDSGVYFCASRHDSNEQFFGPGTRLTVL.

V usage is TRBV7-2 and J usage is TRBJ1-2; no clear D gene. This CDR3 has 15 residues. Germline CDR1 is SGHTA and CDR2 is FQGNSA. Trimming pared 1 base from V and 4 bases from J, leaving 13 bases between. The CDR3 here is CASSLDKGPGYGYTF. The DNA for the CDR3 is TGTGCCAGCAGCTTAGATAAAGGGCCGGGCTATGGCTACACCTTC.

This clone was counted a single time. The chain couples TRBV2 to TRBJ2-7; D is undetermined. The V gene lost 3 bases and the J gene lost 2 bases, with 14 bases spanning the gap. The CDR3 has 15 amino acids. Germline CDR1 SNHLY, CDR2 FYNNEI. CDR3 bases: TGTGCCAGCAGTGACAGGTGGACCGTTACCTACGAGCAGTACTTC. Protein: CASSDRWTVTYEQYF.

The rearrangement links TRBV4-2 to TRBJ2-7; 7 bases line up with TRBD1. The CDR3 is 17 amino acids. Germline V gene lookup returns CDR1 LGHNA and CDR2 YNFKEQ. V gave up 0 bases and J gave up 3 bases; unmatched junction bases: 11. DNA of the CDR3: TGTGCCAGCAGCCAAGATACGAAGGGGGCTAGAGTCTACGAGCAGTACTTC. Amino acids: CASSQDTKGARVYEQYF.

The chain employs TRBV28 and TRBJ1-2; D might be TRBD1 (6 bases). The germline V gene encodes CDR1 MDHEN and CDR2 SYDVKM. The length of the CDR3 is 13 residues. V shed 10 bases and J shed 8 bases, with 20 bases lying between them. CDR3 nucleotide sequence: TGTGCCACTCTGGACAGTGGACACTGGGGCTACACCTTC. Residues: CATLDSGHWGYTF.